Below, 27 T cell receptor beta chains from the same sample are listed, as sequenced in a study of cytomegalovirus exposure and HLA in healthy donors. It was with 60 Vbeta and 13 Jbeta primers that the PCR ran. Measured with immunoSEQ multiplex PCR; TCRdb has only the in-frame clones, and not every one. The sample holds about 190,000 clones; 65% to 85% are singletons and the top ten take 0.95% to 1.5%. Specimen: PBMCs. These TCRs come from a boy between 2 and 10 years old in good health and CMV-seronegative.

Concerning this clone: This specimen includes other DNA sequences encoding the same CDR3. The chain combines TRBV7-2 with TRBJ2-7; D uncertain. V gave up 8 bases and J gave up 2 bases, with 10 bases separating them. Germline loops: CDR1 SGHTA, CDR2 FQGNSA. The CDR3 totals 12 residues. The CDR3 DNA reads as TGTGCCAGCTACACACCCCCCTACGAGCAGTACTTC. This sequence encodes CASYTPPYEQYF.

This sequence joins TRBV6-1 and TRBJ2-3; D is unclear. This CDR3 region has 13 residues. CDR1 and CDR2 from the germline V gene are MNHNS and SASEGT. V lost 3 bases and J 0 bases, leaving 4 bases between the germline ends. The CDR3 DNA reads TGTGCCAGCAGTGAGAGAAGCACAGATACGCAGTATTTT. Translated: CASSERSTDTQYF.

V gene TRBV7-9 combines with J gene TRBJ1-1; possible D gene TRBD1, 5 bases. This CDR3 is 14 amino acids long. The V and J ends lost 1 base and 5 bases respectively, with 11 bases between them. Germline loops: CDR1 SEHNR, CDR2 FQNEAQ (reference sequence). The DNA for the CDR3 is TGTGCCAGCAGCTTAGAGGGTTCAGGGACTGAAGCTTTCTTT. Translated: CASSLEGSGTEAFF.

This chain uses TRBV7-6 with TRBJ2-7; 9 positions agree with TRBD1. J lost 3 bases, V lost 3 bases, and 0 bases had no gene match. Germline V gene sequence: CDR1 SGHVS, CDR2 FNYEAQ. The CDR3 spans 13 residues. CDR3 sequence (DNA): TGTGCCAGCAGCTTGACAGGGGGCTACGAGCAGTACTTC. It is translated as CASSLTGGYEQYF.

This clone came up a few times. The chain uses TRBV9 and TRBJ2-5, with D perhaps matching TRBD1 (6 bases). Germline V gives CDR1 SGDLS, CDR2 YYNGEE. The CDR3 spans 16 residues. Trimming removed 3 bases from V and 4 bases from J, with 19 bases in between. CDR3 coding DNA: TGTGCCAGCAGCGCCCAGGGGTTGGCGGGCAGAGAGACCCAGTACTTC. Amino acid sequence: CASSAQGLAGRETQYF.

The rearrangement uses TRBV6-1 and TRBJ1-5; 8 nucleotides align to TRBD1. The junction had 4 bases not matched to a gene; V was cut back by 2 bases and J by 4 bases. The CDR3 length is 15 residues. Germline V gene lookup returns CDR1 MNHNS and CDR2 SASEGT. CDR3 DNA: TGTGCCAGCAGTGAACCCCGACAGGGGAATCAGCCCCAGCATTTT. As protein: CASSEPRQGNQPQHF.

The genes are TRBV6-5 and TRBJ1-4, with 8 bases identical to TRBD1. The CDR3 extends over 14 amino acids. V was pared by 0 bases and J by 10 bases, with 4 bases of the junction left unmatched. Germline CDR1 MNHEY, CDR2 SVGAGI. CDR3 sequence (DNA): TGTGCCAGCAGTTACTCGATTCAGGGGGCAAAACTGTTTTTT. It encodes CASSYSIQGAKLFF.

In its sample, this clone was seen once. The chain recombines TRBV28 with TRBJ2-3, with D possibly being TRBD1 (6 bases). The V gene's germline CDR1 is MDHEN and CDR2 SYDVKM. This CDR3 spans 14 amino acids. Between the trimmed V and J ends, which lost 10 bases and 3 bases, there was a span of 17 bases. The CDR3 sequence is CATLEQGETDTQYF. The CDR3 bases are TGTGCCACCCTGGAACAGGGTGAAACAGATACGCAGTATTTT.

This chain connects TRBV6-1 to TRBJ1-5; TRBD1 matches at 8 bases. J lost 1 base, V lost 6 bases, and 5 bases had no gene match. Germline CDR1 MNHNS, CDR2 SASEGT. The length of the CDR3 is 15 residues. The CDR3 region is CASRKGQASNQPQHF. CDR3 coding DNA: TGTGCCAGCAGGAAGGGACAGGCAAGCAATCAGCCCCAGCATTTT.

The CDR3 bases are TGTGCCAGCAGCGTCGACAGGTTGGAATTCAACGCTTTCTTT. This translates into CASSVDRLEFNAFF. The J gene is TRBJ1-1, the V gene TRBV5-8, with D tentatively TRBD1 (6 bases). V was cut by 4 bases and J by 11 bases, with 21 bases left in between. The CDR3 spans 14 residues. Germline CDR1 reads SGHTS; CDR2 reads YDEGEE.

The rearrangement links TRBV10-3 to TRBJ2-7; tentatively, D is TRBD1 (5 bases). The V gene lost 10 bases and the J gene lost 4 bases, with 23 bases spanning the gap. CDR3 size: 15 residues. The germline V gene encodes CDR1 ENHRY and CDR2 SYGVKD. CDR3 in DNA: TGTGCCACAGAAACAAGGGGTACTGGTCTGTACGAGCAGTACTTC. Protein: CATETRGTGLYEQYF.

This clone appeared a single time. The CDR3 region has the DNA TGTGCCAGCAGCTTATCGTCTGAGGAGGGGAGGGGTTTTGGCTACACCTTC. This encodes CASSLSSEEGRGFGYTF. V gene TRBV7-9 combines with J gene TRBJ1-2; weak D call: TRBD1 (5 bases). The V end was cut by 2 bases, the J end by 7 bases, with 23 bases between. This CDR3 spans 17 amino acids. Germline loops: CDR1 SEHNR, CDR2 FQNEAQ (reference sequence).

The chain is built from TRBV27 and TRBJ2-1; TRBD1 matches 8 bases. CDR3 length equals 14 residues. Germline CDR1 is MNHEY and CDR2 is SMNVEV (reference sequence). V was pared by 5 bases and J by 8 bases, with 8 bases of the junction left unmatched. As DNA, the CDR3 is TGTGCCAGCAGTCTACGGACAGGGTGGGATGAGCAGTTCTTC. Protein: CASSLRTGWDEQFF.

About this clone: It is unclear where the CDR3 begins or ends on the DNA, so no DNA is shown, and the CDR3 is as TCRdb lists it. This rearrangement joins TRBV2 to TRBJ1-3. The CDR3 totals 13 residues, both ends included. Germline assignment: CDR1 SNHLY and CDR2 FYNNEI. The CDR3 spells CASSVPPEDTIYF.

The rearrangement joins TRBV4-1 to TRBJ1-4; 10 nucleotides line up with TRBD1. This CDR3 is built from 15 residues. J was trimmed by 8 bases and V by 7 bases; bases with no gene match: 10. In germline, CDR1 is MGHRA, CDR2 YSYEKL. CDR3 DNA sequence: TGCGCCAGCACCGGGGGGACAGGGGTATTGGAAAAACTGTTTTTT. Its translation: CASTGGTGVLEKLFF.

The chain has TRBV29-1 and TRBJ2-5, with 8 bases fitting TRBD1. V lost 2 bases to trimming and J lost 4 bases; unmatched junction nucleotides: 6. The CDR3 length is 14 residues. Germline V lookup: CDR1 SQVTM, CDR2 ANQGSEA. CDR3 in DNA: TGCAGCGTTGAAAAGGGACAGGCGGGAGAGACCCAGTACTTC. Encoded protein: CSVEKGQAGETQYF.

The chain is built from TRBV11-2 and TRBJ2-1; a weak D match, TRBD2 (6 bases). The CDR3 is 15 amino acids. With 1 base removed from V and 7 bases from J, the gap between germline ends came to 14 bases. The germline V gene encodes CDR1 SGHAT and CDR2 FQNNGV. In nucleotides, the CDR3 is TGTGCCAGCAGCTTAGCCGGCGGGATAGGGAATGAGCAGTTCTTC. Its protein is CASSLAGGIGNEQFF.

The DNA of the CDR3 is TGTGCCAGCAGCGCCGACGGGTACCGCACAGATACGCAGTATTTT. Its protein product is CASSADGYRTDTQYF. This chain links TRBV7-3 with TRBJ2-3; D not certain. V lost 5 bases to trimming and J lost 1 base, with 13 bases between them. This CDR3 has 15 residues. Germline V lookup: CDR1 SGHTA, CDR2 FQGTGA.

This chain uses TRBV19 with TRBJ2-1, with TRBD2 matching over 7 bases. The V segment lost 6 bases and the J segment 7 bases; nucleotides outside the gene matches: 6. The CDR3 contains 13 residues. CDR1 is LNHDA, CDR2 SQIVND, per germline (reference sequence). The DNA for the CDR3 is TGTGCCAGTAGGCTAGCGGCTGGGAATGAGCAGTTCTTC. This sequence encodes CASRLAAGNEQFF.

This clone came up a few times. The chain employs TRBV13 and TRBJ1-1, with 8 nucleotides matching TRBD1. Germline-derived CDR1 and CDR2 are PRHDT and FYEKMQ (reference sequence). The CDR3 contains 15 residues. With 1 base clipped from V and 1 base from J, the junction kept 2 bases outside the gene matches. The CDR3 DNA is TGTGCCAGCAGCTTAGCCGGGACAGGGAACACTGAAGCTTTCTTT. Its protein is CASSLAGTGNTEAFF.

The chain's CDR3 is CASSSVTIDTQYF. The DNA of the CDR3 is TGTGCCAGCAGCTCGGTCACTATAGATACGCAGTATTTT. The chain employs TRBV9 and TRBJ2-3; D remains unclear. Trimming left V 4 bases short and J 5 bases short, with 11 bases between. Germline CDR1 reads SGDLS; CDR2 reads YYNGEE. The CDR3 totals 13 residues.

The chain combines TRBV5-1 with TRBJ2-3; TRBD2 is a possible D gene (6 bases). The CDR3 totals 11 residues. Between the trimmed V and J ends, which lost 3 bases and 12 bases, there was a span of 11 bases. CDR1 and CDR2 (germline): SGHRS, YFSETQ. For the CDR3, the DNA is TGCGCCAGCAGCTGGGACTTTCAACAGTATTTT. Protein sequence: CASSWDFQQYF.

The J gene is TRBJ2-5, the V gene TRBV5-6; a weak D match, TRBD2 (7 bases). Per germline, CDR1 SGHDT and CDR2 YYEEEE. CDR3 length: 14 residues. Trimming shortened V by 0 bases and J by 5 bases, and 11 bases separated the two germline ends. The CDR3: CASSLARGRETQYF. The CDR3 coding sequence is TGTGCCAGCAGCTTGGCGCGGGGGCGGGAGACCCAGTACTTC. Using reference TRBV5-6 and TRBJ2-5 for the parts outside the CDR3, the full variable domain is DAGVTQSPTHLIKTRGQQVTLRCSPKSGHDTVSWYQQALGQGPQFIFQYYEEEERQRGNFPDRFSGHQFPNYSSELNVNALLLGDSALYLCASSLARGRETQYFGPGTRLLVL.

The rearrangement uses TRBV12-5 and TRBJ2-6; D gene uncertain. Germline CDR1 LGHNT, CDR2 FRNRAP. The CDR3 has 15 residues. Trimming took 2 bases from V and 0 from J, leaving 5 bases between them. CDR3: CASGLPHSGANVLTF. Here the CDR3 DNA reads TGTGCTAGTGGTTTGCCCCACTCTGGGGCCAACGTCCTGACTTTC.

This clone was picked up a small number of times. This chain uses TRBV7-3 with TRBJ2-2; TRBD1 might be the D (6 bases). V was pared by 1 base and J by 6 bases, with 12 bases between. CDR1 is SGHTA, CDR2 FQGTGA, per germline. The CDR3 runs 15 residues. CDR3 in DNA: TGTGCCAGCAGCTTAATGGTCAGGGGTTCCGGGGAGCTGTTTTTT. Amino acid sequence: CASSLMVRGSGELFF.

The chain employs TRBV7-2 and TRBJ2-1; TRBD2 matches 11 bases. Per the germline V gene, CDR1 is SGHTA and CDR2 is FQGNSA. V lost 1 base and J lost 7; bases outside the gene matches: 3. The CDR3 is 15 amino acids. The CDR3 region has the DNA TGTGCCAGCAGCTTAGTTAGCGGGGGGGCGAATGAGCAGTTCTTC. It is translated as CASSLVSGGANEQFF.

This rearrangement joins TRBV7-2 to TRBJ2-7; D may be TRBD1 (6 bases). Per germline, CDR1 SGHTA and CDR2 FQGNSA. V shed 4 bases and J shed 7 bases, with 14 bases lying between them. This CDR3 contains 13 residues. CDR3 sequence: CASSSPLDREQYF. The CDR3 DNA reads TGTGCCAGCAGCTCCCCTTTAGACAGGGAGCAGTACTTC.